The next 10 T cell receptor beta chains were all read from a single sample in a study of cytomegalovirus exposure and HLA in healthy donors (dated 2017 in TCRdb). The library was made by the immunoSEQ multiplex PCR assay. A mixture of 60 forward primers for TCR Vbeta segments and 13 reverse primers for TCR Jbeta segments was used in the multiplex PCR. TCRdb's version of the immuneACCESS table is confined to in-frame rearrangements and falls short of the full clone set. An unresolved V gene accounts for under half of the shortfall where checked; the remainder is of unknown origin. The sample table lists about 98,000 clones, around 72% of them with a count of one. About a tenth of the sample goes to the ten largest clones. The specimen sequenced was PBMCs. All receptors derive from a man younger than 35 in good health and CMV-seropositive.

The CDR3 protein is CASSLFSSGAREEQYF. In DNA, the CDR3 is TGCGCCAGCAGCTTGTTTTCTAGCGGGGCTCGAGAGGAGCAGTACTTC. This chain links TRBV5-1 with TRBJ2-7, with TRBD2 matching over 9 bases. The J segment lost 7 bases and the V segment lost 1 base, leaving 12 bases of the junction unmatched. CDR3 length: 16 amino acids. Germline V gives CDR1 SGHRS, CDR2 YFSETQ. The full variable domain, its missing parts supplied by reference TRBV5-1 and TRBJ2-7, is KAGVTQTPRYLIKTRGQQVTLSCSPISGHRSVSWYQQTPGQGLQFLFEYFSETQRNKGNFPGRFSGRQFSNSRSEMNVSTLELGDSALYLCASSLFSSGAREEQYFGPGTRLTVT.

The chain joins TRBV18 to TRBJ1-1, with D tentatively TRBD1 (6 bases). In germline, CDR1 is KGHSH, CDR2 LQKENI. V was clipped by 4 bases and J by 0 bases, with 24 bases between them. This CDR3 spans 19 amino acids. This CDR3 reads CASSLAPGVRKSMNTEAFF. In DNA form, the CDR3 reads TGTGCCAGCTCACTAGCCCCAGGGGTAAGGAAATCCATGAACACTGAAGCTTTCTTT.

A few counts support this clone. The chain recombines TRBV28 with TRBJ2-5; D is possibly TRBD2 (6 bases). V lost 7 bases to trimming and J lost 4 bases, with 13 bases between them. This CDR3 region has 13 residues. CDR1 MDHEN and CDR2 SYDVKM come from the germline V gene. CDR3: CASTEAGGETQYF. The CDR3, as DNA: TGTGCCAGCACCGAAGCCGGGGGAGAGACCCAGTACTTC.

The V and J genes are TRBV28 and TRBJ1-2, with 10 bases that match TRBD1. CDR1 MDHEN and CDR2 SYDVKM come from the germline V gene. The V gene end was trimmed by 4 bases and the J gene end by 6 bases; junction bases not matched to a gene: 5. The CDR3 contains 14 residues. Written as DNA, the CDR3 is TGTGCCAGCAGTTCGCCGGGACAGGGGAATGGCTACACCTTC. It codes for CASSSPGQGNGYTF.

CDR3 nucleotide sequence: TGTGCCAGCACCCAATCTAGGACAAGCACCTACGAGCAGTACTTC. As protein: CASTQSRTSTYEQYF. The rearrangement uses TRBV28 and TRBJ2-7, with D possibly matching TRBD1 (5 bases). CDR1 and CDR2 (germline): MDHEN, SYDVKM. Trimming took 7 bases from V and 2 from J, leaving 18 bases between them. CDR3 length equals 15 residues.

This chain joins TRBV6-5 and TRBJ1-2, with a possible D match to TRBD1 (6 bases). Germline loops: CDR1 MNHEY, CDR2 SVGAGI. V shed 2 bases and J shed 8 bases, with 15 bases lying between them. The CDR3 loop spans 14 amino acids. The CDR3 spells CASSYHPGQRGYTF. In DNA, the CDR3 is TGTGCCAGCAGTTACCATCCGGGACAAAGAGGCTACACCTTC.

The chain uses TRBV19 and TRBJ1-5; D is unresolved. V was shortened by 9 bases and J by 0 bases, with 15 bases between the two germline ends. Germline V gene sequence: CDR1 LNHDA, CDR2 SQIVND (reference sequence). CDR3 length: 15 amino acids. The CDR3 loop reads CASSPGVYSNQPQHF. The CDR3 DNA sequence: TGTGCCAGCTCACCCGGGGTTTATAGCAATCAGCCCCAGCATTTT.

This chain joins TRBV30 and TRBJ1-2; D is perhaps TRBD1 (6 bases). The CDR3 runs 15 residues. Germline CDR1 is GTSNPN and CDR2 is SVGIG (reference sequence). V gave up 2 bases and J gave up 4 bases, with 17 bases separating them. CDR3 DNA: TGTGCCTGGAGTCGCGACAGACAGGCTCCCTATGGCTACACCTTC. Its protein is CAWSRDRQAPYGYTF.

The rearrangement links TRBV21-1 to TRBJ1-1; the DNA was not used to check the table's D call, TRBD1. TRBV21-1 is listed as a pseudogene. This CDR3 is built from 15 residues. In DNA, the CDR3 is TGTGCCAGCAGCAAGAGACGAAGACAGAACACTGAAGCTTTCTTT. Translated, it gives CASSKRRRQNTEAFF.

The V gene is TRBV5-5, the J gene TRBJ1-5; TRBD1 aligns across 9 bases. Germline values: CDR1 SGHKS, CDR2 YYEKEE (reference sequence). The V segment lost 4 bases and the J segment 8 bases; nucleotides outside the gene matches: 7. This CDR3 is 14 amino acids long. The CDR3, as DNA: TGTGCCAGCAGCCTTACAGGGGGCGCCGAGCCCCAGCATTTT. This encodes CASSLTGGAEPQHF.